The 17 T cell receptor beta chains below all came from one sample that was sequenced in a study of blood T cell repertoires in COVID-19. The method was immunoSEQ multiplex PCR; TCRdb's version includes in-frame clones alone and lacks a portion of them. The sample lists just under 50,000 clones, roughly nine tenths occurring once. The sample consisted of peripheral blood. Source of these receptors: a human donor in a cohort sampled during active COVID-19.

The rearrangement joins TRBV19 to TRBJ1-1; D is unclear. From germline, CDR1 is LNHDA and CDR2 SQIVND (reference sequence). The CDR3 runs to 14 residues. V lost 3 bases and J 1 base, leaving 9 bases between the germline ends. This CDR3 reads CASSIGPGNTEAFF. The DNA for the CDR3 is TGTGCCAGTAGTATTGGCCCAGGGAACACTGAAGCTTTCTTT.

CDR3 amino acids: CASMGQGSGNTIYF. In DNA, the CDR3 is TGCGCCAGCATGGGACAGGGCTCTGGAAACACCATATATTTT. The chain uses TRBV10-2 and TRBJ1-3, with TRBD1 matching over 9 bases. The length of the CDR3 is 14 residues. Germline lookup yields CDR1 WSHSY and CDR2 SAAADI. V shed 7 bases, J shed 0 bases, and the junction held 1 base outside the gene matches.

The rearrangement uses TRBV11-2 and TRBJ2-7; TRBD1 might be the D (5 bases). V was pared by 0 bases and J by 4 bases, with 22 bases between. CDR1 and CDR2 from the germline V gene are SGHAT and FQNNGV. There are 18 residues in the CDR3. As DNA, the CDR3 is TGTGCCAGCAGCTTAGATCCCAGATCCTACACAGGAAAGTACGAGCAGTACTTC. It encodes CASSLDPRSYTGKYEQYF.

This clone is a singleton in its sample. The J gene is TRBJ2-3, the V gene TRBV5-1, with a possible D match to TRBD2 (5 bases). Looked up from germline, CDR1 is SGHRS and CDR2 is YFSETQ. The CDR3 is 13 amino acids. The ends were cut back, 4 bases at V and 4 bases at J, with 10 bases in the middle. CDR3 nucleotide sequence: TGCGCCAGCAGCAAACTAGAGTCAGATACGCAGTATTTT. Protein product: CASSKLESDTQYF.

CDR3 region: CASSPGGIGNEQFF. DNA of the CDR3: TGCGCCAGCAGTCCGGGAGGAATTGGCAATGAGCAGTTCTTC. This chain joins TRBV10-1 and TRBJ2-1, with 7 bases that match TRBD2. V shed 5 bases and J 6 bases; nucleotides not matched to a gene: 7. Germline values: CDR1 WNHNN, CDR2 SYGVQD (reference sequence). This CDR3 region has 14 residues.

CDR3 protein: CAISVGGGDTEAFF. The CDR3 DNA follows: TGTGCCATCAGTGTAGGGGGCGGGGACACTGAAGCTTTCTTT. V usage is TRBV10-3 and J usage is TRBJ1-1; 7 bases are shared with TRBD1. This CDR3 has 14 amino acids. Germline lookup yields CDR1 ENHRY and CDR2 SYGVKD. V dropped 4 bases and J dropped 3; count of bases not matched to a gene: 5.

In nucleotides, the CDR3 is TGTGCCATCAGTCGGGACAATGGCTACACCTTC. It specifies CAISRDNGYTF. The chain joins TRBV10-3 to TRBJ1-2; weak D call: TRBD1 (6 bases). Germline assignment: CDR1 ENHRY and CDR2 SYGVKD. The CDR3 contains 11 residues. The V gene lost 5 bases and the J gene lost 6 bases, with 7 bases spanning the gap.

The chain uses TRBV28 and TRBJ2-1; 10 bases agree with TRBD2. V lost 4 bases to trimming and J lost 7 bases; unmatched junction nucleotides: 10. The CDR3 loop spans 16 amino acids. From germline, CDR1 is MDHEN and CDR2 SYDVKM. CDR3 sequence reads: CASSSHLAGAGNEQFF. The CDR3 bases are TGTGCCAGCAGTTCTCATCTAGCGGGAGCTGGTAATGAGCAGTTCTTC.

This sequence joins TRBV3-1 (or the pseudogene TRBV3-2) and TRBJ1-1; 7 nucleotides match TRBD1. Germline V CDR1 and CDR2: LGHDT, YNNKEL (reference sequence). This CDR3 is 16 amino acids long. The junction had 5 bases not matched to a gene; V was cut back by 1 base and J by 0 bases. CDR3 in amino acids: CASSQGLGTVNTEAFF. CDR3 sequence (DNA): TGTGCCAGCAGCCAAGGGCTCGGGACAGTGAACACTGAAGCTTTCTTT.

DNA for the CDR3: TGCGCCAGCAGCCAGGGTGAGGGCTACTACGAGCAGTACTTC. It yields the protein CASSQGEGYYEQYF. The chain joins TRBV4-1 to TRBJ2-7; a possible D gene is TRBD2 (5 bases). This CDR3 is built from 14 residues. Germline CDR1 and CDR2: MGHRA and YSYEKL. V gave up 3 bases and J gave up 3 bases, with 12 bases separating them.

The rearrangement links TRBV19 to TRBJ2-5; D remains unclear. Germline V gives CDR1 LNHDA, CDR2 SQIVND (reference sequence). This CDR3 has 14 residues. Trimming removed 1 base at V and 2 bases at J, with 8 bases between. CDR3 in DNA: TGTGCCAGTAGTATAGTCGGGTTACAAGAGACCCAGTACTTC. Protein sequence: CASSIVGLQETQYF.

The chain joins TRBV28 to TRBJ2-3; TRBD2 matches at 8 bases. CDR1 MDHEN and CDR2 SYDVKM come from the germline V gene. Germline trimming cut 0 bases from V and 3 bases from J; bases unmatched to any gene: 2. The CDR3 is 15 amino acids. The CDR3, as DNA: TGTGCCAGCAGTTTATGGACTAGCGAAACAGATACGCAGTATTTT. This translates into CASSLWTSETDTQYF.

The V call is TRBV19, the J call TRBJ2-7; TRBD1 aligns across 9 bases. The germline gives CDR1 LNHDA, CDR2 SQIVND (reference sequence). The CDR3 is 15 residues long. The V gene end was trimmed by 4 bases and the J gene end by 4 bases; junction bases not matched to a gene: 8. For the CDR3, the DNA is TGTGCCAGTAGTAGGACAGGGGAGGGGATATACGAGCAGTACTTC. Its protein product is CASSRTGEGIYEQYF.

The chain uses TRBV7-9 and TRBJ1-2, with 7 bases aligning to TRBD1. CDR1 is SEHNR and CDR2 is FQNEAQ in the germline V gene (reference sequence). The CDR3 is 13 residues long. V shed 3 bases and J 3 bases; nucleotides not matched to a gene: 1. The CDR3 loop reads CASSFTGDYGYTF. The CDR3, as DNA: TGTGCCAGCAGCTTTACAGGGGACTATGGCTACACCTTC.

Concerning this clone: Because the CDR3's place on the DNA is in doubt, the DNA is left out and the CDR3 is given as listed by TCRdb. The rearrangement links TRBV12-1 to TRBJ1-1; the table's D gene call, TRBD1, was not cross checked with the DNA. TRBV12-1 is deemed a pseudogene. The CDR3 region is 15 residues in length, termini included. The CDR3 loop is CASSFFGQGNTEAFF.

The CDR3 DNA follows: TGTGCCAGCAGCTTAGGTGCGGGAGGGCTAGGTGAGCAGTTCTTC. Translated: CASSLGAGGLGEQFF. The V call is TRBV11-2, the J call TRBJ2-1, with 9 bases aligning to TRBD2. Germline V gives CDR1 SGHAT, CDR2 FQNNGV. This CDR3 has 15 residues. The V gene end was trimmed by 1 base and the J gene end by 9 bases; junction bases not matched to a gene: 7.

The chain links TRBV27 to TRBJ2-7; 7 bases match TRBD2. CDR1 is MNHEY and CDR2 is SMNVEV in the germline V gene (reference sequence). This CDR3 has 11 amino acids. J gave up 6 bases and V 4 bases, and 0 bases lay outside the gene matches. The CDR3 protein is CASSWGGEQYF. CDR3 in DNA: TGTGCCAGCAGTTGGGGGGGCGAGCAGTACTTC.